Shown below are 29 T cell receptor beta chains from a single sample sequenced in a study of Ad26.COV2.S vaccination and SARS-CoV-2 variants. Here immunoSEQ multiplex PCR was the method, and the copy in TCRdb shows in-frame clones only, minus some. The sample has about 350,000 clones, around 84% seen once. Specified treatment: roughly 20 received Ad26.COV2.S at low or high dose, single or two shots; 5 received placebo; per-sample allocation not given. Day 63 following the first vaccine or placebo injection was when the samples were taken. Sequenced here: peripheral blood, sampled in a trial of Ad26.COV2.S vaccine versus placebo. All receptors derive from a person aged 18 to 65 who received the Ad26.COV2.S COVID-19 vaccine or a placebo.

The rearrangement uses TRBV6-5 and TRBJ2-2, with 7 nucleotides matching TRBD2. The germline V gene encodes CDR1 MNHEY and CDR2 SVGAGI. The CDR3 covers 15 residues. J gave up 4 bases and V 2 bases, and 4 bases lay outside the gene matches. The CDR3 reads CASSYIPGGTGELFF. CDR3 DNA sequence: TGTGCCAGCAGTTACATTCCGGGAGGCACCGGGGAGCTGTTTTTT.

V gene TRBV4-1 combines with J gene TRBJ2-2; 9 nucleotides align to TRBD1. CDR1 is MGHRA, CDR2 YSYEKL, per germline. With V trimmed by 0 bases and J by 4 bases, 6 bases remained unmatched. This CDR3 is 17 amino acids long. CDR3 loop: CASSQEATGGSTGELFF. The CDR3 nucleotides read TGCGCCAGCAGCCAAGAGGCGACAGGGGGGAGCACCGGGGAGCTGTTTTTT.

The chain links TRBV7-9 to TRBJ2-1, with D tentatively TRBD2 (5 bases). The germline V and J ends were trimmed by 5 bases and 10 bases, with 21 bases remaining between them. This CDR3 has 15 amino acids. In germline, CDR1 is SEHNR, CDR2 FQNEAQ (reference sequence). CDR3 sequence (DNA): TGTGCCAGCAGCAACGGGGAGCATCGAATCGACGAGCAGTTCTTC. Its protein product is CASSNGEHRIDEQFF.

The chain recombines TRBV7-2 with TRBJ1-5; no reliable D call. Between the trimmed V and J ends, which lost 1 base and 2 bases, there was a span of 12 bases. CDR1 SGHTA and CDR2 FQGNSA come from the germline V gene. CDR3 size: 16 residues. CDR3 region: CASSLVILQGNQPQHF. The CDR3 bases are TGTGCCAGCAGCTTAGTAATTCTGCAGGGCAATCAGCCCCAGCATTTT.

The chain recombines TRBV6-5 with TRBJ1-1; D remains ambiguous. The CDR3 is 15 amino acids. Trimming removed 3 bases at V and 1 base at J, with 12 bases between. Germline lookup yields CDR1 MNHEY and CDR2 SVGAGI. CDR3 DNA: TGTGCCAGCAGTTATACGTCCACGGGGAACACTGAAGCTTTCTTT. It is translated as CASSYTSTGNTEAFF.

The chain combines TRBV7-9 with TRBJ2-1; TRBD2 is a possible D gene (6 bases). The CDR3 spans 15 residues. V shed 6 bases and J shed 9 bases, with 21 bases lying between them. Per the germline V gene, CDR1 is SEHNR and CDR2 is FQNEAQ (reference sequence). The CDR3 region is CASRSLTGAWGEQFF. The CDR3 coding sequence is TGTGCCAGCAGAAGCTTAACGGGAGCATGGGGTGAGCAGTTCTTC.

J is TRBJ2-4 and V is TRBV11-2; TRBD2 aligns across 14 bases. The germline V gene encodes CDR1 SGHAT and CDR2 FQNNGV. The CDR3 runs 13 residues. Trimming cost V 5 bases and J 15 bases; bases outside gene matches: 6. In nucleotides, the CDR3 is TGTGCCAGCAGCCCCGGACTAGCGGGAGGAACGTACTTC. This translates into CASSPGLAGGTYF.

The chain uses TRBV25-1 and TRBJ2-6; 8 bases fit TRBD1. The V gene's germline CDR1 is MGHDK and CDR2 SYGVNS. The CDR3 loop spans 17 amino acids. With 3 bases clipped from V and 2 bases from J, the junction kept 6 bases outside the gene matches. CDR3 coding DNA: TGTGCCAGCAGTGACCCGGACAGGGCCACTGGGGCCAACGTCCTGACTTTC. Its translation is CASSDPDRATGANVLTF.

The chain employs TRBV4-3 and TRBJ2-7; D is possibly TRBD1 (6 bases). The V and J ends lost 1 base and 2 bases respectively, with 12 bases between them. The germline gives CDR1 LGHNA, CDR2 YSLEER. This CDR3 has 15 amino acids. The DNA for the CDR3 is TGCGCCAGCAGCCAAGTCGCAGGGGAAGCCTACGAGCAGTACTTC. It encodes CASSQVAGEAYEQYF.

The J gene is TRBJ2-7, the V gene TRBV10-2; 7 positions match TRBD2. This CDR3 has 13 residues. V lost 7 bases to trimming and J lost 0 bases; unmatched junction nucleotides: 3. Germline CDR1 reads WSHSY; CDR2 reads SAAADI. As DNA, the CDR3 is TGCGCCAGCAATGGGAGGGACTCCTACGAGCAGTACTTC. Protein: CASNGRDSYEQYF.

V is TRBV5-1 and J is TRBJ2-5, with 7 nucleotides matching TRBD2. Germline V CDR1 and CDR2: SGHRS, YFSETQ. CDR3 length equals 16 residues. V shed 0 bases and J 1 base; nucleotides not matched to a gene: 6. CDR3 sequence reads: CASSLGRERFQETQYF. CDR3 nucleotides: TGCGCCAGCAGCTTGGGGCGGGAGCGATTCCAAGAGACCCAGTACTTC.

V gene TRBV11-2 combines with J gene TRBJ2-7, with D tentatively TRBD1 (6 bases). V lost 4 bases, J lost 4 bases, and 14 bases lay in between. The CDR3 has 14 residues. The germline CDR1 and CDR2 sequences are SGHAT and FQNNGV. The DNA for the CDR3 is TGTGCCAGCAGCTCCCAGGGGCCGATATACGAGCAGTACTTC. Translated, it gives CASSSQGPIYEQYF. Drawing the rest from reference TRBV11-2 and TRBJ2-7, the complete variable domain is EAGVAQSPRYKIIEKRQSVAFWCNPISGHATLYWYQQILGQGPKLLIQFQNNGVVDDSQLPKDRFSAERLKGVDSTLKIQPAKLEDSAVYLCASSSQGPIYEQYFGPGTRLTVT.

For the CDR3, the DNA is TGTGCCAGCAGCCCGGGCCTGAGCTCCTACAATGAGCAGTTCTTC. Its translation is CASSPGLSSYNEQFF. This chain uses TRBV3-1 (or the pseudogene TRBV3-2) with TRBJ2-1, with no clear D. The CDR3 consists of 15 residues. Between the trimmed V and J ends, which lost 4 bases and 0 bases, there was a span of 10 bases. Germline CDR1 and CDR2: LGHDT and YNNKEL (reference sequence).

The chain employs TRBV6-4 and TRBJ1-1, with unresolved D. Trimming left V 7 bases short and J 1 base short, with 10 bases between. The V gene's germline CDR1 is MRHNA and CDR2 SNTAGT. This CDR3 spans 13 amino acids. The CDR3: CASTANGNTEAFF. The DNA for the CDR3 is TGTGCCAGCACCGCTAACGGGAACACTGAAGCTTTCTTT.

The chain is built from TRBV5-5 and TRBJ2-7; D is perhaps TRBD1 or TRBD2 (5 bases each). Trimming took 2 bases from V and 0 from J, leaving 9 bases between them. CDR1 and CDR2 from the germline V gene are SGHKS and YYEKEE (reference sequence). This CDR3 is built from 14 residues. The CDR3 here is CASSFGTASYEQYF. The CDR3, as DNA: TGTGCCAGCAGCTTTGGGACGGCCTCCTACGAGCAGTACTTC. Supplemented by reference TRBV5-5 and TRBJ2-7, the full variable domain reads DAGVTQSPTHLIKTRGQQVTLRCSPISGHKSVSWYQQVLGQGPQFIFQYYEKEERGRGNFPDRFSARQFPNYSSELNVNALLLGDSALYLCASSFGTASYEQYFGPGTRLTVT.

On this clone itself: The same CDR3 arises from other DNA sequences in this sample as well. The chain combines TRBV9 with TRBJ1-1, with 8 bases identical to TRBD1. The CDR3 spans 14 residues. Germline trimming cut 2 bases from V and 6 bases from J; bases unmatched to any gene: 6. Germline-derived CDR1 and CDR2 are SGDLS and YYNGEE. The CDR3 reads CASSVVTGGSEAFF. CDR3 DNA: TGTGCCAGCAGCGTCGTAACAGGGGGGTCTGAAGCTTTCTTT.

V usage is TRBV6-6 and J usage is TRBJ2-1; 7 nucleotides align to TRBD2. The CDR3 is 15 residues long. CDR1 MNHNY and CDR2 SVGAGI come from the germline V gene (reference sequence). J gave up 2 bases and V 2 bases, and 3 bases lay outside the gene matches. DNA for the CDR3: TGTGCCAGCAGTTACAGGGGAGGGCCCTACAATGAGCAGTTCTTC. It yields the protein CASSYRGGPYNEQFF.

The CDR3 loop reads CAWSVGDVGEKLFF. The CDR3 nucleotides are TGTGCCTGGAGTGTAGGGGACGTGGGCGAAAAACTGTTTTTT. V and J are TRBV30 and TRBJ1-4; a possible D gene is TRBD1 (5 bases). V lost 0 bases and J 8 bases, leaving 13 bases between the germline ends. The CDR3 contains 14 residues. CDR1 and CDR2 from the germline V gene are GTSNPN and SVGIG (reference sequence).

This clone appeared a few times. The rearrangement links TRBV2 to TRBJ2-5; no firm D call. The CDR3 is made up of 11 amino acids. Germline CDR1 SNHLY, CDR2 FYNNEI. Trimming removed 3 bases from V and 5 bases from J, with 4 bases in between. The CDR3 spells CASSEWETQYF. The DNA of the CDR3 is TGTGCCAGCAGTGAGTGGGAGACCCAGTACTTC.

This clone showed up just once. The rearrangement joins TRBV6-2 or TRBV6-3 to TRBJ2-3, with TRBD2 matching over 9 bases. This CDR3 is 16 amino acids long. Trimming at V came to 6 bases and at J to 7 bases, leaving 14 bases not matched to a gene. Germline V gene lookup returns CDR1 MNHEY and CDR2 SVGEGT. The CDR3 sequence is CASSRWASGASNTQYF. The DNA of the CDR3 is TGTGCCAGCAGCAGATGGGCTAGCGGGGCAAGCAATACGCAGTATTTT.

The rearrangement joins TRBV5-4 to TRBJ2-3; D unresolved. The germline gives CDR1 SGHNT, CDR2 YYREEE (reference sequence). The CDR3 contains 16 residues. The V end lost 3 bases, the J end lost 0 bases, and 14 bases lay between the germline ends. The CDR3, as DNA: TGTGCCAGCAGCTCGGGTGCGAGAACTAGCACAGATACGCAGTATTTT. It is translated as CASSSGARTSTDTQYF.

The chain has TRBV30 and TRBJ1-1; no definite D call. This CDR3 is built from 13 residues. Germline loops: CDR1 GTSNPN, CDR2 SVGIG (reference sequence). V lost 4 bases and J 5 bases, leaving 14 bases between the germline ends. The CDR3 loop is CAWIRGRLTEAFF. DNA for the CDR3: TGTGCCTGGATAAGAGGGCGACTGACTGAAGCTTTCTTT.

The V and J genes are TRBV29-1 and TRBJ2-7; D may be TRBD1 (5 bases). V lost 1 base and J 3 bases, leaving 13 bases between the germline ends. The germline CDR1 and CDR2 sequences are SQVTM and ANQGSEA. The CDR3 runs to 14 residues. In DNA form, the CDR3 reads TGCAGCGTTGAAGGTGGGGCAGGGAACTACGAGCAGTACTTC. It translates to CSVEGGAGNYEQYF.

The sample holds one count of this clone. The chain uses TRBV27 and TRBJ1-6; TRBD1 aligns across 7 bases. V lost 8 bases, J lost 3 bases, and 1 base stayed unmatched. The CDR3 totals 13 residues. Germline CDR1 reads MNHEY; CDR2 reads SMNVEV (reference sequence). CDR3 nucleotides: TGTGCCAGCCGGACAGGCTATAATTCACCCCTCCACTTT. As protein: CASRTGYNSPLHF.

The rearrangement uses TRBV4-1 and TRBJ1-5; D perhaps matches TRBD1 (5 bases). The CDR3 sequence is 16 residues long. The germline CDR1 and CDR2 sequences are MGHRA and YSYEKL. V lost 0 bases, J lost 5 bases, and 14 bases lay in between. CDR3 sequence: CASSQETGPGHQPQHF. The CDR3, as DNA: TGCGCCAGCAGCCAAGAAACGGGACCGGGGCATCAGCCCCAGCATTTT.

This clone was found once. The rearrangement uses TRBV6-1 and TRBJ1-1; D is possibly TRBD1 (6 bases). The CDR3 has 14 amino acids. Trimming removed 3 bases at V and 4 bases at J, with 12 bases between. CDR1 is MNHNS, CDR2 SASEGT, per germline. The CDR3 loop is CASSDKGGGTEAFF. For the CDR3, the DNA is TGTGCCAGCAGTGATAAAGGGGGGGGCACTGAAGCTTTCTTT.

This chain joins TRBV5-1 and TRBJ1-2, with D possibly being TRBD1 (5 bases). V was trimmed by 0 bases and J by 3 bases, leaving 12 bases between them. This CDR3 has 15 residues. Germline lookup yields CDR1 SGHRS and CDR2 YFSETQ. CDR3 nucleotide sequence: TGCGCCAGCAGCTTGGGATCAGGGAGCGACTATGGCTACACCTTC. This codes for CASSLGSGSDYGYTF.

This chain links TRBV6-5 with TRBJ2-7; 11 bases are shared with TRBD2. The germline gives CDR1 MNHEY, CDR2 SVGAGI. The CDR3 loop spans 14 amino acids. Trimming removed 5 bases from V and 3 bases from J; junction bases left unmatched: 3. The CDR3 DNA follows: TGTGCCAGCAGTACAGGGACTAGCGGCTACGAGCAGTACTTC. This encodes CASSTGTSGYEQYF.

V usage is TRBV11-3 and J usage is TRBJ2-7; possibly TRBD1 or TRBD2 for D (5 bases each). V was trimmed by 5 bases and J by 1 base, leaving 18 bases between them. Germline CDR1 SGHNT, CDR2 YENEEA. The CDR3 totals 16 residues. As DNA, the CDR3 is TGTGCCAGCAGCCCCTTCGGGGCAGGGTGGTCCTACGAGCAGTACTTC. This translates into CASSPFGAGWSYEQYF. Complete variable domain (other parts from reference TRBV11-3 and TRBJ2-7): EAGVVQSPRYKIIEKKQPVAFWCNPISGHNTLYWYLQNLGQGPELLIRYENEEAVDDSQLPKDRFSAERLKGVDSTLKIQPAELGDSAVYLCASSPFGAGWSYEQYFGPGTRLTVT.